These 29 T cell receptor beta chains were all obtained from the same sample, sequenced in a study of response to subunit inactivated influenza vaccine. TCRdb re-analysed the RT-PCR reads in MiXCR, keeping a single row per CDR3 protein. The table has about 650,000 distinct CDR3 sequences, 15% to 19% seen once. Source: PBMCs from blood, taken approximately 12 days after vaccination. These receptors came from a man aged 45-65 years who received an inactivated influenza vaccine.

The table lists this clonotype with a count of one. The germline gene is not matched at one end of the junction; a read error may be the cause. The chain links TRBV7-9 to TRBJ2-5, with TRBD1 matching 9 bases. CDR1 and CDR2 from the germline V gene are SEHNR and FQNEAQ (reference sequence). The CDR3 is 15 residues long. The DNA of the CDR3 is TGTGCCAGCAGCCTCTGGACAGGGGACCAAGAGACCCAGTGCTTC. Its protein is CASSLWTGDQETQCF.

This clonotype was seen a handful of times. The chain uses TRBV4-1 and TRBJ2-7, with TRBD1 as a possible D gene (7 bases). V dropped 0 bases and J dropped 4 bases, with 16 bases sitting between them. This CDR3 is 16 amino acids long. Germline assignment: CDR1 MGHRA and CDR2 YSYEKL. The CDR3 DNA is TGCGCCAGCAGCCAAGATTCGAGACAGGGAGGTTACGAGCAGTACTTC. Its protein is CASSQDSRQGGYEQYF.

This clonotype was observed a few times. J is TRBJ2-2 and V is TRBV28, with 16 bases matching TRBD2. This CDR3 is 18 amino acids long. The V gene's germline CDR1 is MDHEN and CDR2 SYDVKM. The junction had 8 bases not matched to a gene; V was cut back by 5 bases and J by 5 bases. The CDR3 sequence is CASSLGLAGGPRTGELFF. In nucleotides, the CDR3 is TGTGCCAGCAGTCTGGGACTAGCGGGGGGGCCGCGGACCGGGGAGCTGTTTTTT.

In this sample, this clonotype turned up many times. V gene TRBV7-9 combines with J gene TRBJ2-1; D is unresolved. V was pared by 2 bases and J by 6 bases, with 14 bases between. The CDR3 length is 15 residues. Germline V gives CDR1 SEHNR, CDR2 FQNEAQ (reference sequence). The chain's CDR3 is CASSLMGGMANEQFF. The CDR3 DNA is TGTGCCAGCAGCTTAATGGGTGGGATGGCCAATGAGCAGTTCTTC.

This clonotype was counted ten times or more. CDR3 DNA sequence: TGCAGTGCGGATTCAAGAGGGAGCAATCAGCCCCAGCATTTT. Residues: CSADSRGSNQPQHF. The rearrangement links TRBV20-1 to TRBJ1-5; D not certain. The CDR3 is 14 residues long. Germline V gives CDR1 DFQATT, CDR2 SNEGSKA (reference sequence). The V gene lost 6 bases and the J gene lost 1 base, with 13 bases spanning the gap.

The V call is TRBV7-2, the J call TRBJ2-2; the D call may be TRBD1 or TRBD2 (5 bases each). The germline gives CDR1 SGHTA, CDR2 FQGNSA. V was clipped by 3 bases and J by 6 bases, with 14 bases between them. This CDR3 has 15 amino acids. CDR3 DNA: TGTGCCAGCAGCTTCGGGGCAACGTACCCCGGGGAGCTGTTTTTT. Its protein is CASSFGATYPGELFF.

The genes are TRBV5-1 and TRBJ2-7; 7 nucleotides line up with TRBD1. The CDR3 totals 14 residues. Germline V gene data show CDR1 as SGHRS and CDR2 as YFSETQ. J was trimmed by 0 bases and V by 7 bases; bases with no gene match: 7. Written as DNA, the CDR3 is TGCGCCAGCGCTTCGGGACAGTCCTCCTACGAGCAGTACTTC. This translates into CASASGQSSYEQYF.

V and J are TRBV3-1 and TRBJ2-1, with a weak D call TRBD2 (5 bases). The V and J ends lost 3 bases and 10 bases respectively, with 7 bases between them. There are 11 residues in the CDR3. Germline V CDR1 and CDR2: LGHDT, YNNKEL (reference sequence). The CDR3 is CASSHIAEQFF. The CDR3 DNA follows: TGTGCCAGCAGCCATATAGCGGAGCAGTTCTTC.

Turning to this clonotype: At one end the junction does not follow the germline gene, possibly because of a read error. V is TRBV5-6 and J is TRBJ2-5; D perhaps matches TRBD1 (5 bases). The CDR3 runs 14 residues. The V gene's germline CDR1 is SGHDT and CDR2 YYEEEE. The CDR3 DNA reads as TGTACCAGCAGCCTCAGGGTACCGCAAGAGACCCAGTACTTC. This gives the protein CTSSLRVPQETQYF.

This clonotype was counted only a few times. A junction boundary mismatches the germline segment, possibly from a read error. This sequence joins TRBV5-1 and TRBJ1-1; no reliable D call. Germline V gene sequence: CDR1 SGHRS, CDR2 YFSETQ. The CDR3 covers 14 residues. This CDR3 reads CASSLVTEGTEAFF. CDR3 DNA sequence: TGCGCCAGCAGCTTGGTTACGGAAGGCACTGAGGCTTTCTTT.

This clonotype was recorded at least ten times. The V gene is TRBV12-3 or TRBV12-4, the J gene TRBJ2-5; TRBD2 aligns across 9 bases. CDR3 length: 16 residues. With 3 bases clipped from V and 1 base from J, the junction kept 6 bases outside the gene matches. Here the CDR3 reads CASSLSLAGFQETQYF. The CDR3 DNA reads as TGTGCCAGCAGTTTGAGTCTAGCGGGGTTCCAAGAGACCCAGTACTTC.

The genes are TRBV18 and TRBJ1-6, with TRBD1 matching over 9 bases. The CDR3 is made up of 18 amino acids. Germline CDR1 and CDR2: KGHSH and LQKENI. V trimming: 2 bases; J trimming: 6 bases; junction bases outside the gene matches: 11. The CDR3 loop reads CASSPTAGQGSGNSPLHF. DNA for the CDR3: TGTGCCAGCTCACCAACTGCGGGACAGGGTTCCGGTAATTCACCCCTCCACTTT.

J is TRBJ2-7 and V is TRBV5-1; no clear D gene. This CDR3 is built from 15 residues. The V end was cut by 1 base, the J end by 3 bases, with 14 bases between. Germline CDR1 and CDR2: SGHRS and YFSETQ. The CDR3 nucleotides are TGCGCCAGCAGCTTGACGTCCACCCTACTCTACGAGCAGTACTTC. Translation: CASSLTSTLLYEQYF.

This clonotype has more than one count but fewer than ten. The V and J genes are TRBV7-2 and TRBJ2-5, with 11 positions matching TRBD2. The germline CDR1 and CDR2 sequences are SGHTA and FQGNSA. The CDR3 loop spans 15 amino acids. V shed 2 bases, J shed 5 bases, and the junction held 4 bases outside the gene matches. The CDR3, as DNA: TGTGCCAGCAGCTTACGTAGCGGGGGGGCGGAGACCCAGTACTTC. Protein sequence: CASSLRSGGAETQYF.

This clonotype occurred a few times. The chain carries TRBV5-1 and TRBJ2-5; 7 bases are a match to TRBD2. CDR3 length: 15 residues. The J segment lost 4 bases and the V segment lost 1 base, leaving 7 bases of the junction unmatched. CDR1 and CDR2 from the germline V gene are SGHRS and YFSETQ. The DNA for the CDR3 is TGCGCCAGCAGCTTGAACGGGGGGAGGTCAGAGACCCAGTACTTC. This translates into CASSLNGGRSETQYF. Looking up the rest from reference TRBV5-1 and TRBJ2-5 gives the full variable domain: KAGVTQTPRYLIKTRGQQVTLSCSPISGHRSVSWYQQTPGQGLQFLFEYFSETQRNKGNFPGRFSGRQFSNSRSEMNVSTLELGDSALYLCASSLNGGRSETQYFGPGTRLLVL.

This clonotype has a count of ten or more. The gene calls are TRBV20-1 and TRBJ2-5, with 8 bases matching TRBD1. The CDR3 has 13 residues. V gave up 5 bases and J gave up 1 base; unmatched junction bases: 3. Germline-derived CDR1 and CDR2 are DFQATT and SNEGSKA (reference sequence). The CDR3 here is CSAPRGPQETQYF. CDR3 DNA sequence: TGCAGTGCTCCCAGGGGGCCCCAAGAGACCCAGTACTTC.

The chain links TRBV20-1 to TRBJ2-4, with D perhaps TRBD2 (7 bases). The CDR3 is 17 amino acids. Germline CDR1 reads DFQATT; CDR2 reads SNEGSKA (reference sequence). V was clipped by 3 bases and J by 6 bases, with 24 bases between them. CDR3 bases: TGCAGTGCTAGTTCACAGGGAGGGTGGCTCGGGAGAAACATTCAGTACTTC. Residues: CSASSQGGWLGRNIQYF.

In this sample, this clonotype turned up a few times. This chain joins TRBV2 and TRBJ2-2; D possibly corresponds to TRBD2 (6 bases). Germline-derived CDR1 and CDR2 are SNHLY and FYNNEI. The CDR3 is made up of 14 amino acids. V lost 7 bases and J 6 bases, leaving 15 bases between the germline ends. The CDR3, as DNA: TGTGCCAGCAACCAGGCGGGAACCGCCGGGGAGCTGTTTTTT. Translating it yields CASNQAGTAGELFF.

V usage is TRBV4-3 and J usage is TRBJ1-4; D gene uncertain. The germline V gene encodes CDR1 LGHNA and CDR2 YSLEER. The V gene lost 1 base and the J gene lost 7 bases, with 13 bases spanning the gap. The CDR3 is 15 residues long. The CDR3 DNA follows: TGCGCCAGCAGCCAAGTGGAGTCAGGAGGTGAAAAACTGTTTTTT. As protein: CASSQVESGGEKLFF.

This clonotype was counted a few times. The chain employs TRBV7-2 and TRBJ1-3, with D unresolved. This CDR3 has 14 residues. The germline V gene has CDR1 SGHTA and CDR2 FQGNSA. Deletions cut 2 bases from V and 2 bases from J, with 7 bases between. This CDR3 is CASSLMGAGNTIYF. DNA of the CDR3: TGTGCCAGCAGCTTAATGGGAGCTGGAAACACCATATATTTT.

This clonotype was counted only a few times. CDR3 nucleotides: TGTGCCAGCAGCTTCCAGGGGGCCGGAGAGACCCAGTACTTC. It specifies CASSFQGAGETQYF. The rearrangement joins TRBV7-2 to TRBJ2-5, with 8 nucleotides matching TRBD1. J gave up 4 bases and V 3 bases, and 4 bases lay outside the gene matches. CDR3 size: 14 residues. Per the germline V gene, CDR1 is SGHTA and CDR2 is FQGNSA.

The V call is TRBV5-1, the J call TRBJ1-1; D gene ambiguous. The germline CDR1 and CDR2 sequences are SGHRS and YFSETQ. The CDR3 sequence is 15 residues long. Trimming removed 0 bases at V and 1 base at J, with 10 bases between. This chain's CDR3 is CASSLVGQENTEAFF. The CDR3 region has the DNA TGCGCCAGCAGCTTGGTGGGCCAGGAGAACACTGAAGCTTTCTTT.

There are a few counts of this clonotype. The chain employs TRBV20-1 and TRBJ2-5; 8 nucleotides line up with TRBD1. This CDR3 contains 13 residues. Germline-derived CDR1 and CDR2 are DFQATT and SNEGSKA (reference sequence). The junction had 8 bases not matched to a gene; V was cut back by 5 bases and J by 6 bases. The CDR3 DNA follows: TGCAGTGCTGCAGGGGGCGCGTCTAAGACCCAGTACTTC. Translating it yields CSAAGGASKTQYF.

The gene calls are TRBV11-2 and TRBJ2-7; perhaps TRBD1 as D (5 bases). This CDR3 has 15 amino acids. The germline V gene encodes CDR1 SGHAT and CDR2 FQNNGV. Trimming left V 3 bases short and J 6 bases short, with 18 bases between. DNA for the CDR3: TGTGCCAGCAGCTTCATGACAGATCCAGGCCTCGAGCAGTACTTC. This encodes CASSFMTDPGLEQYF.

The chain joins TRBV2 to TRBJ1-1, with D possibly being TRBD1 (5 bases). The germline V and J ends were trimmed by 4 bases and 4 bases, with 16 bases remaining between them. The length of the CDR3 is 15 residues. From germline, CDR1 is SNHLY and CDR2 FYNNEI. The CDR3 protein is CASSGTLFGGTEAFF. The DNA for the CDR3 is TGTGCCAGCAGTGGGACCCTGTTTGGGGGCACTGAAGCTTTCTTT. The full variable domain, with the rest looked up from reference TRBV2 and TRBJ1-1, is EPEVTQTPSHQVTQMGQEVILRCVPISNHLYFYWYRQILGQKVEFLVSFYNNEISEKSEIFDDQFSVERPDGSNFTLKIRSTKLEDSAMYFCASSGTLFGGTEAFFGQGTRLTVV.

This clonotype was detected only a few times. The V call is TRBV2, the J call TRBJ1-4; 7 nucleotides line up with TRBD1. In germline, CDR1 is SNHLY, CDR2 FYNNEI. V lost 4 bases to trimming and J lost 5 bases; unmatched junction nucleotides: 4. The CDR3 totals 14 residues. CDR3 residues: CASSARQGNEKLFF. The CDR3, as DNA: TGTGCCAGCAGTGCTCGACAGGGCAATGAAAAACTGTTTTTT.

The CDR3 DNA reads TGTGCCAGCAGCTTTAGCGGGAGGTTATACAATGAGCAGTTCTTC. Residues: CASSFSGRLYNEQFF. The chain carries TRBV5-4 and TRBJ2-1, with 10 bases that match TRBD2. This CDR3 is 15 amino acids long. The junction had 3 bases not matched to a gene; V was cut back by 2 bases and J by 4 bases. The germline V gene encodes CDR1 SGHNT and CDR2 YYREEE (reference sequence).

This clonotype was seen a few times. The rearrangement links TRBV5-1 to TRBJ1-2, with 8 bases matching TRBD1. J lost 4 bases, V lost 4 bases, and 9 bases had no gene match. The germline CDR1 and CDR2 sequences are SGHRS and YFSETQ. This CDR3 has 15 residues. The CDR3 region has the DNA TGCGCCAGCAGCGGAGGGACAGGCAGGACCTATGGCTACACCTTC. It is translated as CASSGGTGRTYGYTF.

This clonotype occurred a few times. The chain is built from TRBV4-3 and TRBJ2-5, with D unresolved. This CDR3 spans 15 amino acids. Deletions cut 0 bases from V and 5 bases from J, with 13 bases between. Germline V gene data show CDR1 as LGHNA and CDR2 as YSLEER. CDR3 DNA: TGCGCCAGCAGCCAAGATGAGTCCCCCCGGGAGACCCAGTACTTC. Translated: CASSQDESPRETQYF.